This T cell receptor beta chain emerged from a study of T-cell memory formation after mild COVID-19. Findings of the study overall: The pre-infection memory compartment contained some responding clones, suggesting cross-reactive memory joined. Clonal second-wave expansions that peaked on day 37 had unconfirmed SARS-CoV-2 specificity.

TCRdb re-analysed the 5' RACE reads in MiXCR, keeping a single row per CDR3 protein. This table has under 400,000 distinct CDR3 sequences, more than 20% appearing once. This clonotype was counted at least ten times. Its antigen remains unknown. The specimen was PBMCs or a T cell subset sorted from them (not recorded which). The sequence derives from an adult woman who had mild COVID-19 (a few samples of this study predate the infection). Cell type and time point are not known.

CDR3 protein: CASSFGGSSTDTQYF. The CDR3, as DNA: TGTGCCAGCAGTTTTGGGGGTTCTAGCACAGATACGCAGTATTTT. The chain joins TRBV12-3 or TRBV12-4 to TRBJ2-3; D is possibly TRBD1 or TRBD2 (5 bases each). V lost 3 bases and J 0 bases, leaving 10 bases between the germline ends. The CDR3 sequence is 15 residues long.